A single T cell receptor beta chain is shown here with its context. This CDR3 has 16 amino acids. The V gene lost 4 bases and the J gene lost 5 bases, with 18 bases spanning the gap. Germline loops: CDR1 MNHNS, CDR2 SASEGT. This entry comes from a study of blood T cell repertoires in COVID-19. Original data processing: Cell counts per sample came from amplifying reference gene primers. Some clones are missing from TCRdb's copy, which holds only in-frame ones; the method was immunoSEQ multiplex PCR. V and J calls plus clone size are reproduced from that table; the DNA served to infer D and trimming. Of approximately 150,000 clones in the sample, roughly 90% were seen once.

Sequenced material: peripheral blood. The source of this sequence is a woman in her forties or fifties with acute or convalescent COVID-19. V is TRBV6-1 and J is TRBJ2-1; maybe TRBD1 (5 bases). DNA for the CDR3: TGTGCCAGCAGTGTGGTACTCAGGGATGTTAACAATGAGCAGTTCTTC. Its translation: CASSVVLRDVNNEQFF.